The T cell receptor (beta chain) described here comes from a study of blood T cell repertoires in COVID-19. As for the study in general: Acute-phase and convalescent COVID-19 samples originated in the United States, Italy and Spain. The cDNA or gDNA used as material had been derived from T cells, B-cell-depleted T cells, or PBMCs.

Original methodology: It was from reference gene primer amplification that nucleated cell counts were estimated. The data were produced by immunoSEQ multiplex PCR, yet TCRdb's version contains in-frame clones alone and is incomplete. D and trimming come from the DNA, and the V and J calls and clone size come from that table. The sample lists over 450,000 clones, approximately 89% occurring once. Unmatched junction bases numbered 5, after V lost 4 bases and J lost 8 bases. Germline lookup yields CDR1 KGHDR and CDR2 SFDVKD. The CDR3 totals 15 residues. This TCR was recovered from a man aged 18 to 29 with COVID-19, enrolled during active disease. Sequenced input: peripheral blood. This sequence joins TRBV24-1 and TRBJ2-1; 12 nucleotides align to TRBD2. CDR3 DNA sequence: TGTGCCACCAGTGAGGCCCTAGCGGGGGGGGATGAGCAGTTCTTC. Translation gives CATSEALAGGDEQFF.